This T cell receptor (beta chain) was obtained from a study of blood T cell repertoires in COVID-19 (TCRdb year 2020). Turning to the overall study: Samples covering the acute and convalescent phases of COVID-19 were provided by collaborators in the United States, Italy and Spain. Nearly every sample came with metadata listing a de-identified subject ID, COVID-19 status, age in years and sex. The prospective study material was composed of cDNA or gDNA derived from T cells, B-cell-depleted T cells, or PBMCs. Where available, HLA class I and class II types were taken from metadata supplied by the sample provider and were not determined by assay-based typing. Subjects who had been exposed to COVID-19, were actively infected with it, or had recovered from it provided the deeply sampled blood TCRbeta repertoires that made up the dataset. The repertoires were released in a freely available public database meant as a resource for research on the immune response to SARS-CoV-2. Samples were obtained from the ongoing ImmuneRACE study (first 160 participants) and from some 1,200 subjects provided by 6 global collaborators. Broader findings and caveats from the paper: How much clinical and demographic metadata was included differed by source and by participant, and the metadata was provided uncurated.

Regarding this clone: Its recognized antigen is unknown. Base-call qualities are not available, and no considerably larger clone is one nucleotide away.

TCRbeta CDR3 regions were amplified from genomic DNA by means of the immunoSEQ Assay, a bias-controlled multiplex PCR. Per the original workflow: The number of nucleated cells in each sample was estimated by amplification of reference gene primers within the assay. Sequence reads were collapsed and filtered to measure the absolute abundance of every unique TCRbeta CDR3 rearrangement. For each sample, productive Simpson clonality was calculated as the square root of Simpson's diversity index across productive rearrangements. The immuneACCESS repertoire file appears here via TCRdb, limited to in-frame rearrangements. These files lack a portion of the clones; in checked studies, under half of the deficit traces to unresolved V genes, and the cause of the others is not known. That table supplies the V and J calls and clone size; D and trimming were determined from the DNA. The sample includes roughly 150,000 clones, with approximately 88% observed a single time. 5% of the sample comes from the top ten.

The collaborating institutions used their own protocols to collect whole blood in K2EDTA tubes. For TCRbeta analysis, collaborator samples were shipped as frozen whole blood, as isolated PBMCs, or as DNA extracted from either sample type. The CDR3, cysteine through phenylalanine, is 16 amino acids long. Only the CDR3 region is kept as DNA, spanning 48 bases read in frame from base 1. CDR1 LNHDA and CDR2 SQIVND are derived from the germline V gene (reference sequence). The germline V end is reduced by 5 bases and the J end by 1 base; junction bases left unmatched: 10. The chain employs TRBV19 and TRBJ1-2, with 7 bases aligning to TRBD1. Material for sequencing was peripheral blood. This TCR derives from a human donor in a cohort sampled during active COVID-19. The DNA sequence is given as TGTGCCAGTAGTCCCGGGACAGAACTCGTTAACTATGGCTACACCTTC. Its translation is CASSPGTELVNYGYTF.